The rows below give T cell receptor beta chains drawn from one sample of a study of T cell responses to AZD1222 COVID-19 vaccine. Assay: immunoSEQ multiplex PCR; the TCRdb copy retains only in-frame clones and omits some. Of about 56,000 clones in the sample, 80% to 90% were seen once. The input for sequencing was peripheral blood, taken on day 0 of AZD1222 vaccination. All receptors derive from an adult in good health. Both conserved end residues are part of each CDR3. A D gene is named only where the DNA matches it firmly. Some rows have no size entry. The others give once, few or many, or a class for an expanded clone.

>-|TRBJ2-4|TRBV3-1/TRBV3-2|TRBD2
TGTGCCAGCAGCCAAGATCGACTAGCGGGGGTTATTCAGTACTTC
CASSQDRLAGVIQYF
>-|TRBJ1-2|TRBV7-9|-
TGTGCCAGCAGCTCAAGTGCTTATGGCTACACCTTC
CASSSSAYGYTF
>-|TRBJ1-5|TRBV2|-
TGTGCCAGCAGGTACCTCGGGGGGCAGGATCAGCCCCAGCATTTT
CASRYLGGQDQPQHF
>-|TRBJ2-3|TRBV10-1|TRBD1
TGCGCCAGCGGAGACAGGGGGCGCGGAACAGATACGCAGTATTTT
CASGDRGRGTDTQYF
>-|TRBJ1-1|TRBV5-1|-
TGCGCCAGCAGCTTGGGTCCAGGAGGCACTGAAGCTTTCTTT
CASSLGPGGTEAFF
>-|TRBJ1-5|TRBV19|-
TGTGCCAGTAGTGAAAGAGGAGGACAGCAGCCCCAGCATTTT
CASSERGGQQPQHF
>-|TRBJ2-3|TRBV3-1/TRBV3-2|TRBD2
TGTGCCAGCAGGGGACTAGATCCCACAGATACGCAGTATTTT
CASRGLDPTDTQYF
>-|TRBJ1-4|TRBV7-6|TRBD1
TGTGCCAGCAGCTTTGGCCCAGGGGGGACTAATGAAAAACTGTTTTTT
CASSFGPGGTNEKLFF
>few|TRBJ2-7|TRBV7-2|TRBD2
TGTGCCAGCAGCCGCCATAGCGGGGGGGCCTACGAGCAGTACTTC
CASSRHSGGAYEQYF
>medium-sized|TRBJ2-1|TRBV6-5|-
TGTGCCAGCAGTAGCGACAGGTCTTCCTACAATGAGCAGTTCTTC
CASSSDRSSYNEQFF
>-|TRBJ1-6|TRBV19|-
TGTGCCAGTAGTATAAAGGGATTTTCACCCCTCCACTTT
CASSIKGFSPLHF
>-|TRBJ2-2|TRBV7-9|TRBD1
TGTGCCAGCAGCTTTAGACAGGGCGACACCGGGGAGCTGTTTTTT
CASSFRQGDTGELFF
>-|TRBJ2-7|TRBV6-5|TRBD1
TGTGCCAGCAGTTACCAAGACAGGGATTACGAGCAGTACTTC
CASSYQDRDYEQYF